The source of this T cell receptor (beta chain) is a study of CD8 T cells in Susac syndrome. The RNA, roughly 0.45 to 1 ug, was put through reverse transcription using random hexamers. One entry per CDR3 protein, called by TCRdb with MiXCR from the immunoSEQ multiplex PCR reads. The sample has about 300,000 distinct CDR3 sequences, around nine tenths seen once; the top ten hold 0.18%. Trimming cost V 3 bases and J 6 bases; bases outside gene matches: 6. This CDR3 is built from 15 residues. Germline CDR1 reads SGDLS; CDR2 reads YYNGEE. Whole-study findings and limits: The authors acknowledged that the study's TCR sequencing and HLA analysis involved relatively few individuals.

Concerning this clonotype itself: Its antigen is undetermined.

This TCR came from a human donor with multiple sclerosis. The chain uses TRBV9 and TRBJ2-4; TRBD2 agrees at 10 bases. What was sequenced was CD8+ T cells from PBMCs. The CDR3 DNA reads as TGTGCCAGCAGCGAAAGCGGGGGGGCCGGAAACATTCAGTACTTC. Its protein is CASSESGGAGNIQYF. The full variable domain, with the rest looked up from reference TRBV9 and TRBJ2-4, is DSGVTQTPKHLITATGQRVTLRCSPRSGDLSVYWYQQSLDQGLQFLIQYYNGEERAKGNILERFSAQQFPDLHSELNLSSLELGDSALYFCASSESGGAGNIQYFGAGTRLSVL.